This record covers a single TCR beta chain. What antigen it recognizes has not been identified. Via the germline V gene (reference sequence), CDR1 is GTSNPN and CDR2 SVGIG. V loses 1 base, J loses 0 bases, and the germline ends lie 6 bases apart. The CDR3 runs 13 residues from the cysteine to the phenylalanine. Only CDR3 DNA remains: 39 bases, in frame from the first base. These data are taken from a study of cytomegalovirus exposure and HLA in healthy donors (TCRdb year 2017). About the investigation overall: According to an earlier analysis of around 600 of the donors, about 179 million T cells yielded roughly 110 million unique TCR beta sequences and about 280 Gb of sequence data. About 320 gigabases of sequencing data and tens of millions of unique TCR sequences were included in an early release covering about 700 HLA-typed donors. Among the roughly 400 genotyped donors, 81% belonged to the genetic ancestry cluster associated with self-reported Caucasian donors. The study was designed to test whether signatures of past pathogen exposure could be identified by cataloging public T cell receptors. The T cell repertoires of 666 subjects were profiled by immunosequencing and related to cytomegalovirus serostatus. Along with the roughly 700-subject first cohort, a separate validation cohort of 120 different subjects was used. High-throughput TCR immunosequencing, statistical association of individual TCRs with disease status, and machine learning were combined to predict cytomegalovirus infection status. To study patterns of TCR occurrence, a later analysis re-analyzed previously published TCR beta repertoires from 666 donors and added high-resolution HLA genotyping. The later analysis used no new phenotypic data to find candidate immune exposures, relying instead on TCR beta sequences and their occurrence across donors. An earlier analysis of roughly 580 of the donors used high-throughput TCR beta sequencing to judge whether each TCR beta V gene segment behaved as functional or pseudogenic. Donor age, sex, ethnicity and CMV serostatus were compiled together with the repertoire data. A later genetic analysis used genome-wide SNP genotypes for about 65% of the roughly 670 donors, treating that subset as a discovery cohort. Every repertoire in the discovery cohort had been generated on one and the same sequencing platform. Class I and class II HLA loci were covered by the typing at four-digit resolution. The number of typed donors differed by locus: about 620-640 for A, B, C, DRB1 and DQB1; 500 to 550 for DQA1; over 600 for DPA1; and about 470 for DPB1. Because of strong linkage in the cohort, roughly 5 DR-DQ haplotypes were treated as single units for association and clustering. Among 398 genotyped donors of the cohort, an average of around 250,000 unique TCR beta nucleotide sequences was sequenced per donor, of which about 20% were non-productive. Study-wide conclusions, independent of this receptor: Because some donors lacked HLA typing at each locus, the association tests relied only on the typed subset. The presence/absence analyses assumed that sequencing depth was roughly uniform across donors, and that assumption may not be true. A cluster of highly shared sequence variants was judged likely to be a technical artifact of the sequencing pipeline. A further reported finding was that TCR beta sequences accurately predicted the HLA-A and HLA-B alleles for most subjects in the first cohort. Because counts were too low, roughly 16 rarely observed V segments, including chromosome 9 orphons, were excluded from the earlier analysis of 587 of the donors. A later genetic analysis reported fewer N-insertions in productive TCRs among donors in an Asian-associated ancestry cluster than the roughly 700-donor mean. The classifier was reported to diagnose cytomegalovirus status with high specificity and sensitivity in both the original and validation cohorts. In an earlier analysis of a few hundred of the donors, most TCR beta V segments were observed in productive rearrangements about 87% or about 30% of the time, broadly matching IMGT annotations. Correlated functional status among segregating V segments might reflect linkage disequilibrium, but an unknown experimental factor could not be ruled out. In a later analysis, HLA-associated TCR beta chains showed more clonal expansion and lower generation probabilities than non-associated chains that were equally common. A later analysis associated 15,000 to 20,000 TCR beta sequences with specific HLA alleles at a false discovery rate of 0.05. A later analysis found that TCR association rates varied across HLA loci, with DRB1 alleles showing the most associated TCRs and HLA-C alleles the fewest. In this cohort, only TCR beta chains were sequenced, and detectable features were limited by the absence of alpha or paired-chain data. A few of the identified cytomegalovirus-associated TCR beta chains were confirmed in vitro to be specific for cytomegalovirus antigens. CMV serostatus was the only immune exposure information available for the cohort. Some IMGT-functional V segments, including TRBV6-2 and TRBV6-3, could not be distinguished by the 87-base-pair reads and were therefore excluded. In a later analysis, several top co-occurrence clusters were reported to appear linked to parvovirus B19, influenza, CMV and Epstein-Barr virus. According to a later analysis, most CMV-associated TCR beta chains appeared to be HLA-restricted, and the HLA associations seemed to be driven largely by CMV exposure. The study gave a list of 150 to 200 TCR beta chains associated with cytomegalovirus. When HLA alleles, especially DR and DQ, strongly co-occurred, TCR associations were difficult to assign to individual alleles. Most TCR sequences were seen in very few donors, while some public TCRs were found in many individuals. An association between a missense DCLRE1C variant and V-gene and J-gene trimming of TCR beta chains was found in a later genetic analysis and replicated in an independent cohort. The authors suggested that the approach could potentially be generalized to other disease states and immunological phenotypes.

Library prep was done by the immunoSEQ multiplex PCR assay. For the multiplex PCR, a mixture combining 60 forward primers for TCR Vbeta segments and 13 reverse primers for TCR Jbeta segments was used. The CDR3 region of rearranged TCR beta genes was amplified from genomic DNA with a multiplex PCR assay. The Illumina HiSeq System was used to sequence the amplified TCR beta libraries as 87-base-pair reads. Processing in the source paper ran as follows. Across the 700 or so repertoires, a later analysis counted 80 million or so unique TCR beta chains, roughly 11 million of which were shared by at least two donors. Raw reads were error-corrected and collapsed into unique sequences with a nearest-neighbor algorithm that merged closely related sequences to remove PCR and sequencing errors. V, D and J gene segments were assigned by aligning CDR3 sequences to IMGT reference sequences. Each retained sequence needed at least a six-nucleotide match to both a V gene segment and a J gene segment. Rearrangements were called productive when the CDR3 lacked stop codons and stayed in frame with V and J; all others were non-productive. CDR3 was defined according to IMGT convention as the region running from the second conserved V-encoded cysteine to the conserved J-encoded phenylalanine. The earlier analysis of fewer than 700 of the donors excluded sequences that lacked an unambiguous match to a single V gene segment. In an earlier analysis of almost 600 of the donors, a V segment was called functional when productive rearrangements were above 56.7%, and segregating when the standard deviation between donors exceeded 5%. A statistical classification framework was developed to diagnose cytomegalovirus status using the catalog of TCR beta chain sequences. In a later analysis, V and J genes were assigned by comparing TCR nucleotide sequences against IMGT/GENE-DB human TR gene sequences. In a later analysis, CDR3 sequences and most-parsimonious VDJ recombination scenarios were assigned using the TCRdist pipeline. In a later analysis, each TCR beta chain was defined by its CDR3 amino acid sequence together with its V-gene family, and reads lacking a unique V-gene family were excluded. A later analysis removed several hundred highly shared, low-generation-probability nucleotide sequences to deal with suspected cross-contamination and a sequencing artifact. In a later analysis, a clonal expansion index for each public chain was calculated from normalized within-repertoire ranks of inferred template counts. Generation probabilities in a later analysis came from a VDJ recombination model fitted to out-of-frame rearrangements, and those results were checked against IGoR. In a later analysis, hypergeometric tests were used to score TCR-TCR, TCR-HLA and TCR-CMV co-occurrence, with a repertoire-size bias correction applied to TCR pairs. In a later analysis, false discovery rates were estimated by permuting HLA or CMV assignments 20 times. In a later analysis, co-occurring TCRs were grouped with DBSCAN, and TCRdist sequence similarity was added when clustering was performed within HLA-allele-positive subsets. For co-occurrence clustering, repertoires with fewer than 30,000 or more than 120,000 public chains were excluded, along with five or six repertoires with anomalous nucleotide sharing. TCRdb stores this immuneACCESS table with in-frame sequences only. Part of the clones is absent; in the studies checked, under half of the shortfall reflects unresolved V genes, and no reason is known for the rest. V, J and clone size derive from that table, while D and trimming were established from the DNA sequence. The sample's table covers tens of thousands of clones. The top ten hold approximately 12% of the sample.

In total, 666 healthy bone marrow donors made up the cohort. At the time of sampling, all cohort members were nominally healthy, though unrecorded immune exposures were likely present. The donor tested CMV seropositive, placing the donor among the 250 to 350 seropositive members of the cohort. Each donor provided a peripheral blood sample, and peripheral blood mononuclear cells were used for TCR beta sequencing. Genomic DNA was extracted from the blood cell samples with the Qiagen DNeasy Blood Extraction Kit. The chain was built from TRBV30 and TRBJ1-2; the D region possibly corresponds to TRBD1 (5 bases align). The receptor comes from a woman between 25 and 40 years old in good health and CMV-seropositive. Sequenced material: PBMCs. The DNA is TGTGCCTGGAGTGAGACAGCTAACTATGGCTACACCTTC. Its protein is CAWSETANYGYTF.